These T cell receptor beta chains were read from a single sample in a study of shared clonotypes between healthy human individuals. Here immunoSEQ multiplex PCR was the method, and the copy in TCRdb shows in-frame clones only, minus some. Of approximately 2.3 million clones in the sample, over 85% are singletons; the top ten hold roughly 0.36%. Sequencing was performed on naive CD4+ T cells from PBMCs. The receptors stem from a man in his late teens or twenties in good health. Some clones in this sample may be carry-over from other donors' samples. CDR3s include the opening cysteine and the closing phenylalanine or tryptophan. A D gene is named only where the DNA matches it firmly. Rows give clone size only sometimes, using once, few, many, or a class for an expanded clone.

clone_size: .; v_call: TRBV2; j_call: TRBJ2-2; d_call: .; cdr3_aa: CASSVAGRVTGELFF; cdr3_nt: TGTGCCAGCAGTGTTGCGGGACGGGTCACCGGGGAGCTGTTTTTT
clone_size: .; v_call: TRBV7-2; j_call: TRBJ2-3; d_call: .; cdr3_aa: CASSLGVGTDTQYF; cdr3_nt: TGTGCCAGCAGCTTAGGGGTAGGGACAGATACGCAGTATTTT
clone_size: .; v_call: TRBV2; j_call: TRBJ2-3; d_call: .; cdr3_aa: CASAGQSSTDTQYF; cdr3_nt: TGTGCCAGCGCTGGACAGAGCAGCACAGATACGCAGTATTTT
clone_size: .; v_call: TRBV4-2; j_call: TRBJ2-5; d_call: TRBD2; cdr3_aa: CASSQRAGGPRETQYF; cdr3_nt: TGTGCCAGCAGCCAACGGGCGGGAGGGCCGAGAGAGACCCAGTACTTC
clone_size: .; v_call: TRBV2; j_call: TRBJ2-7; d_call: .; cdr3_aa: CASSEGWVSTEEQYF; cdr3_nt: TGTGCCAGCAGTGAAGGCTGGGTCTCGACTGAAGAGCAGTACTTC
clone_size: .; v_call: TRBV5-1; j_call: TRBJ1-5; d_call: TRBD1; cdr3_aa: CASSLDRGGQPQHF; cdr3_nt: TGCGCCAGCAGCTTAGACAGGGGTGGGCAGCCCCAGCATTTT
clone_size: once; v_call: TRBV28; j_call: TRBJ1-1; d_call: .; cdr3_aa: CASNSRGLATEAFF; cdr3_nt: TGTGCCAGCAACTCCCGGGGGCTCGCTACTGAAGCTTTCTTT
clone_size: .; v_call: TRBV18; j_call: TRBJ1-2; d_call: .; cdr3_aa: CASSPGLTGYGYTF; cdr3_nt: TGTGCCAGCTCACCAGGCCTGACGGGCTATGGCTACACCTTC
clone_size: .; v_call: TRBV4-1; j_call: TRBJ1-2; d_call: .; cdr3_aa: CASSQTASGTNYGYTF; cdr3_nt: TGCGCCAGCAGCCAAACCGCGTCCGGGACGAACTATGGCTACACCTTC
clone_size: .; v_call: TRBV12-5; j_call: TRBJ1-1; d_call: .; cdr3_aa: CASGFNTLNTEAFF; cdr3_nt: TGTGCTAGTGGTTTTAACACCTTGAACACTGAAGCTTTCTTT
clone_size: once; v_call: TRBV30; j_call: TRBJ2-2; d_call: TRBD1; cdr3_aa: CAWRPRDRDLGELFF; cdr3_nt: TGTGCCTGGAGGCCCCGGGACAGGGATTTGGGGGAGCTGTTTTTT
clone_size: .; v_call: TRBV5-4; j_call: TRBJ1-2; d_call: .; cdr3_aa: CASSQEPKGGYTF; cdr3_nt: TGTGCCAGCAGCCAGGAGCCTAAGGGGGGCTACACCTTC
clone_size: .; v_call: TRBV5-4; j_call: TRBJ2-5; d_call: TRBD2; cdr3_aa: CASSPGGTMKETQYF; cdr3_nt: TGTGCCAGCAGCCCGGGAGGGACAATGAAGGAGACCCAGTACTTC
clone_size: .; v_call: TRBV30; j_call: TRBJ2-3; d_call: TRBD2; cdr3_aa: CAWASGAFTDTQYF; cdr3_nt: TGTGCCTGGGCTAGCGGGGCATTCACAGATACGCAGTATTTT
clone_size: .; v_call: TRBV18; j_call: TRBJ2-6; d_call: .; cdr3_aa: CASSPDRTSGANVLTF; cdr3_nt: TGTGCCAGCTCACCAGACAGAACATCTGGGGCCAACGTCCTGACTTTC
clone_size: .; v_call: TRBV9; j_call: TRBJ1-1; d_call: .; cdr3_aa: CASSVGLDDGTEAFF; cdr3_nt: TGTGCCAGCAGCGTAGGCTTAGACGACGGGACTGAAGCTTTCTTT
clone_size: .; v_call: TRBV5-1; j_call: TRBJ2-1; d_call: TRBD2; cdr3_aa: CASSLGLAGIYNEQFF; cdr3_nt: TGCGCCAGCAGCTTAGGTCTAGCGGGGATATACAATGAGCAGTTCTTC
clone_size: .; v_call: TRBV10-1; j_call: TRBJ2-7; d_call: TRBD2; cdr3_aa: CASSATSGRAQYF; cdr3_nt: TGCGCCAGCAGTGCAACTAGCGGGAGGGCCCAGTACTTC
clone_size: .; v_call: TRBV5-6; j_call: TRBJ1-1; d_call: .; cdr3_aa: CASTASGRGRVPEAFF; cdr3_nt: TGTGCCAGCACCGCCTCTGGTAGAGGGAGGGTTCCTGAAGCTTTCTTT
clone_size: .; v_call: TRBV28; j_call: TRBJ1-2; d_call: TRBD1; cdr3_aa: CASSFGTGKGYTF; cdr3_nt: TGTGCCAGCAGTTTCGGGACAGGGAAGGGCTACACCTTC
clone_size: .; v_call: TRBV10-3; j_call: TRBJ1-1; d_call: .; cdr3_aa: CATSREGSTEAFF; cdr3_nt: TGTGCCACCTCCAGGGAAGGGAGCACTGAAGCTTTCTTT
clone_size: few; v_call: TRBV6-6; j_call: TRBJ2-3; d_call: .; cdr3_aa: CASSYGSDTQYF; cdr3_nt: TGTGCCAGCAGTTACGGGTCAGATACGCAGTATTTT
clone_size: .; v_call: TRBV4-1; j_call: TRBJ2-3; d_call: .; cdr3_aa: CASSQVLTTDTQYF; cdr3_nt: TGCGCCAGCAGCCAAGTCTTAACAACAGATACGCAGTATTTT
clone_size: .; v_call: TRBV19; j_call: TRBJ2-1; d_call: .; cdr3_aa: CASRGQGQRSNEQFF; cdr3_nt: TGTGCCAGTAGGGGACAAGGTCAGAGGTCCAATGAGCAGTTCTTC
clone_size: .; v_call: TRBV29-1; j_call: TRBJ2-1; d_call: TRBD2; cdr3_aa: CSVVGTSGRASYNEQFF; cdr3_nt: TGCAGCGTTGTTGGGACTAGCGGGAGGGCCTCGTACAATGAGCAGTTCTTC
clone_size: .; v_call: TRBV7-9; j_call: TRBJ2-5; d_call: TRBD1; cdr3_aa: CASSSGQGAAETQYF; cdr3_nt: TGTGCCAGCAGCTCGGGACAGGGGGCGGCAGAGACCCAGTACTTC
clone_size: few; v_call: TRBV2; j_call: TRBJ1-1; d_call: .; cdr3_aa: CASRTGTEAFF; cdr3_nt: TGTGCCAGCAGAACAGGGACTGAAGCTTTCTTT
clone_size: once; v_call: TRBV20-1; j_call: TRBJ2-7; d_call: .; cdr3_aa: CSAVAVEQYF; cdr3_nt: TGCAGTGCGGTCGCGGTCGAGCAGTACTTC
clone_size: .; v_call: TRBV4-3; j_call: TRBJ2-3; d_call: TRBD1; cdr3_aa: CASSQDWTVGQGTDTQYF; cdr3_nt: TGCGCCAGCAGCCAAGATTGGACCGTGGGACAGGGTACAGATACGCAGTATTTT
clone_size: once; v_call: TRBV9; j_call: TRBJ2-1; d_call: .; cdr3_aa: CASSQNARQLNEQFF; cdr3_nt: TGTGCCAGCAGCCAGAACGCTCGACAACTCAATGAGCAGTTCTTC
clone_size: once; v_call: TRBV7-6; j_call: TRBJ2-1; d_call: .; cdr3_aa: CASSSEQGRNEQFF; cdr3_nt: TGTGCCAGCAGCTCCGAACAGGGTCGCAATGAGCAGTTCTTC
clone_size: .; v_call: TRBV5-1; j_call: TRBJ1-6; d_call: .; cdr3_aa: CASRGSGQNNSPLHF; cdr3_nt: TGCGCCAGCAGGGGGTCCGGACAGAATAATTCACCCCTCCACTTT
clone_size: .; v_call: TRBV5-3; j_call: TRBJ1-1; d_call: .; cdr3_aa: CARSRSRDLNTEAFF; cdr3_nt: TGTGCCAGAAGCCGTTCCAGAGATCTGAACACTGAAGCTTTCTTT
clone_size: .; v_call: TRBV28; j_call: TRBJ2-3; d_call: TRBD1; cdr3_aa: CASTIGGLGSTDTQYF; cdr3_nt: TGTGCCAGCACCATAGGGGGCCTCGGAAGCACAGATACGCAGTATTTT
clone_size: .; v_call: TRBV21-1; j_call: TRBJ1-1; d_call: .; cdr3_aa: CASSKSEGLWPEAFF; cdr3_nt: TGTGCCAGCAGCAAATCGGAGGGGCTTTGGCCTGAAGCTTTCTTT
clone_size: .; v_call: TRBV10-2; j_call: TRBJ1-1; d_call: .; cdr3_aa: CASSPQAEGTEAFF; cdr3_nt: TGCGCCAGCAGCCCACAGGCGGAGGGAACTGAAGCTTTCTTT
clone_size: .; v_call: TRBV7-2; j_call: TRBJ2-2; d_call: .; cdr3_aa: CASSLAGARVTGELFF; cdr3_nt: TGTGCCAGCAGCTTAGCAGGGGCTCGTGTCACCGGGGAGCTGTTTTTT
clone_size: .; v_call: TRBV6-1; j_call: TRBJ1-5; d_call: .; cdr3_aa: CASSETTVASPQHF; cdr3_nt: TGTGCCAGCAGTGAAACGACAGTCGCCTCGCCCCAGCATTTT
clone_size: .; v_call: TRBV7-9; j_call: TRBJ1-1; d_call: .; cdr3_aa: CASSPPVGGSTEAFF; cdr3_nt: TGTGCCAGCAGCCCGCCCGTGGGGGGAAGTACTGAAGCTTTCTTT
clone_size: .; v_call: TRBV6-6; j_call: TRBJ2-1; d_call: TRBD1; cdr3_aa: CASTDREPYNEQFF; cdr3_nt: TGTGCCAGCACCGACAGGGAACCCTACAATGAGCAGTTCTTC
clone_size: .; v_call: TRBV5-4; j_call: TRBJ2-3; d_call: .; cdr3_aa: CASSLGPDTSTDTQYF; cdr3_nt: TGTGCCAGCAGCCTGGGCCCCGACACCTCCACAGATACGCAGTATTTT
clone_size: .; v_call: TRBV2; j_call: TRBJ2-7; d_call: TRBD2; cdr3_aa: CASSEGRGAYEQYF; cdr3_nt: TGTGCCAGCAGTGAGGGGCGGGGGGCCTACGAGCAGTACTTC
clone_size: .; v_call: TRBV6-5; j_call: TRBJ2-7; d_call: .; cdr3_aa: CASSNRGRHYEQYF; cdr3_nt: TGTGCCAGCAGCAACCGGGGCCGACACTACGAGCAGTACTTC